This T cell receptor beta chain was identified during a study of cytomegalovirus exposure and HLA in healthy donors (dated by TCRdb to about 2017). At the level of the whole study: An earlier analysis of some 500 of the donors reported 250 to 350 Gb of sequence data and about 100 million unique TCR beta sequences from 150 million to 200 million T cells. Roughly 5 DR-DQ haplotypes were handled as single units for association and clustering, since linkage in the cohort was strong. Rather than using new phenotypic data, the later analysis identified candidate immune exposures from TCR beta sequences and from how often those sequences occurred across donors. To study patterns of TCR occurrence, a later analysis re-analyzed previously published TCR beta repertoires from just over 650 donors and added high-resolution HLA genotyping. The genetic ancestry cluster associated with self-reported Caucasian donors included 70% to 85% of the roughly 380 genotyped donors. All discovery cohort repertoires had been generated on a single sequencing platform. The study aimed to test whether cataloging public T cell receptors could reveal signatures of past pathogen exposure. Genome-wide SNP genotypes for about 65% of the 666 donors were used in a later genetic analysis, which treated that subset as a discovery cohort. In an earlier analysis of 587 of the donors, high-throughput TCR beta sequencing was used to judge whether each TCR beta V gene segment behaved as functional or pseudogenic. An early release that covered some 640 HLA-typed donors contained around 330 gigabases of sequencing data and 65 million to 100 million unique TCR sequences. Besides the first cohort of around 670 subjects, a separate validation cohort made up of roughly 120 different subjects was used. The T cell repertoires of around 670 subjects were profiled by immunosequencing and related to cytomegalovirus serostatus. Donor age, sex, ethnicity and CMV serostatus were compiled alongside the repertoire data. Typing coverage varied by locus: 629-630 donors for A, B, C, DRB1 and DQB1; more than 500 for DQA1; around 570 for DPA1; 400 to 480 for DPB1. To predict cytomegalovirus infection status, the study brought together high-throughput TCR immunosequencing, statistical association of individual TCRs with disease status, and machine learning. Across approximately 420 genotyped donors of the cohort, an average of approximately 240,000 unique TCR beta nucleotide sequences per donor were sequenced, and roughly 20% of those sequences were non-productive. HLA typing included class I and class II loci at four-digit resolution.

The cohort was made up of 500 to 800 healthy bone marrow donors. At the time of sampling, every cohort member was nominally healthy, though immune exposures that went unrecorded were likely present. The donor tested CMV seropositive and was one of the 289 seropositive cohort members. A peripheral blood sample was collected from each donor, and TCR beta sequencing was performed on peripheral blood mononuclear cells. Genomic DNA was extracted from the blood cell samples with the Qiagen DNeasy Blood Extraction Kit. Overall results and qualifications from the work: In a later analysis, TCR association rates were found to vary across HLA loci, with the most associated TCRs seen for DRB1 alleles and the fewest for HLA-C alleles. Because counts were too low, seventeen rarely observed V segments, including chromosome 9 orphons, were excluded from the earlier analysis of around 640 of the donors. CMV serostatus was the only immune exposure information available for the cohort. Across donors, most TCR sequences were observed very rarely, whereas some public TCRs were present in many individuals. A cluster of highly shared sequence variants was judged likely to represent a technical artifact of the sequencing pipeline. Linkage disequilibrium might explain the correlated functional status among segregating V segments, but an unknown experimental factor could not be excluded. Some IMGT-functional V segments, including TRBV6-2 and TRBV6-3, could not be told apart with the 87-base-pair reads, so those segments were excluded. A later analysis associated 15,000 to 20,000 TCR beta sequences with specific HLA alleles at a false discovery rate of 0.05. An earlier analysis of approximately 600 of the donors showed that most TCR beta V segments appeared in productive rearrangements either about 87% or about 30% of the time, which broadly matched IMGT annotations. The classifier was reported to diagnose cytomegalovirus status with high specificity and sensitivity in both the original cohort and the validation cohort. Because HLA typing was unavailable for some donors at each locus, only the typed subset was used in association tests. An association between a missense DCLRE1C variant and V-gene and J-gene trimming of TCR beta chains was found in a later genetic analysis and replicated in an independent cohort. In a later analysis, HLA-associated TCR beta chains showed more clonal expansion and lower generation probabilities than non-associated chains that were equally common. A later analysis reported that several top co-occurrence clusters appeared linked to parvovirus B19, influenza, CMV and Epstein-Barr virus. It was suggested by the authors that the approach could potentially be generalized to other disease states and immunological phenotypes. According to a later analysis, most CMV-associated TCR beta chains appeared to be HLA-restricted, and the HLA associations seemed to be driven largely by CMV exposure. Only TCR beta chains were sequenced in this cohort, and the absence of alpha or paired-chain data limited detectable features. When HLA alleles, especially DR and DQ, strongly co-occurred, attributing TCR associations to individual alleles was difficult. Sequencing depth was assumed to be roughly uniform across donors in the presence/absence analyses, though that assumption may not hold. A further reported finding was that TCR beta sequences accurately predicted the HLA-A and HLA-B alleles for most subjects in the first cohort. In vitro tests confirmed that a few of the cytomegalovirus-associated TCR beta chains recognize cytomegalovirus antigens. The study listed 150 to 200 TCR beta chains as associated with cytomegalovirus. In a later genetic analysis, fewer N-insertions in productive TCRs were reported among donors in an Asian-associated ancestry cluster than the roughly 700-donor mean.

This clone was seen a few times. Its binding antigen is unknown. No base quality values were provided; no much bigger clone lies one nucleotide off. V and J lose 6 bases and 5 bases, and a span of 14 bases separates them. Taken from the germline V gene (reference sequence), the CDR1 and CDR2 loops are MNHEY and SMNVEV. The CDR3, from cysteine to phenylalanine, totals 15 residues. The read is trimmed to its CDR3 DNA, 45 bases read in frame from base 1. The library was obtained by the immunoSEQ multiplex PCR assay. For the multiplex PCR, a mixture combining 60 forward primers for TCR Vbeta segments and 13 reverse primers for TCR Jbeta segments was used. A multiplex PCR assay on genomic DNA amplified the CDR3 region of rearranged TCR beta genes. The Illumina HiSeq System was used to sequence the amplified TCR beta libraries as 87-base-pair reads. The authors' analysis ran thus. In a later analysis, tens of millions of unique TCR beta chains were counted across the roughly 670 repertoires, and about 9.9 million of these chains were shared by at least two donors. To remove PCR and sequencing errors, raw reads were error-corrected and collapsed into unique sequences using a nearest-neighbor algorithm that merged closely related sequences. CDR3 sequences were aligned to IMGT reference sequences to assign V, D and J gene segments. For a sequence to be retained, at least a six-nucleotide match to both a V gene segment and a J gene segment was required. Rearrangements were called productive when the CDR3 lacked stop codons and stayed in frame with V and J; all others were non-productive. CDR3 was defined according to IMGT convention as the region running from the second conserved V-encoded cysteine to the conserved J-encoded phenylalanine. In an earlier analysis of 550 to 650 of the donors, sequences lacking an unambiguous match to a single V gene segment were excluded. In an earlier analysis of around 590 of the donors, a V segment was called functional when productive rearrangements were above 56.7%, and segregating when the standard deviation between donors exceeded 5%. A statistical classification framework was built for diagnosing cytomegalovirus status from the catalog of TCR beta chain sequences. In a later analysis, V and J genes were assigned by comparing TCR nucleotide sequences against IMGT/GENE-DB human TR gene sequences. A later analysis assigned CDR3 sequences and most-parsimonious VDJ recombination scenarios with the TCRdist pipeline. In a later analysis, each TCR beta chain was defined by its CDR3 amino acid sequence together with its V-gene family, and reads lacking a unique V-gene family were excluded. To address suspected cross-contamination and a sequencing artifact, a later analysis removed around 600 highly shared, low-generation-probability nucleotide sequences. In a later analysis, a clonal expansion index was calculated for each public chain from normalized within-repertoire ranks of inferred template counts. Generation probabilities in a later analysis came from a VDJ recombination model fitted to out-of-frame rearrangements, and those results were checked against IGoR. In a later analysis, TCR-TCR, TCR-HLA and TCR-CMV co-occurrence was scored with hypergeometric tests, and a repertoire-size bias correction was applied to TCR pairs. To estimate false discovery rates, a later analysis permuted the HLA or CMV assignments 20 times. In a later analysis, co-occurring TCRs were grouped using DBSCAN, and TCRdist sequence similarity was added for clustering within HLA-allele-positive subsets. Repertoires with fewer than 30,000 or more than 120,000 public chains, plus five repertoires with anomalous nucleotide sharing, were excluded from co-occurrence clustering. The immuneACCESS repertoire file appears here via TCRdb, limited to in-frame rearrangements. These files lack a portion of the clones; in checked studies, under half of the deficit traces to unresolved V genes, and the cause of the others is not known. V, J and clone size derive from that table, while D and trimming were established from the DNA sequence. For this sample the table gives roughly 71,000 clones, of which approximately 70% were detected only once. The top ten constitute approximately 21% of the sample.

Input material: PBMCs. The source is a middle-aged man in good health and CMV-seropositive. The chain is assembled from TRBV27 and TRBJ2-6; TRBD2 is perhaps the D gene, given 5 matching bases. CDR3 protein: CASSPPGSRANVLTF. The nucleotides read TGTGCCAGCAGCCCCCCGGGGTCTAGGGCCAACGTCCTGACTTTC.